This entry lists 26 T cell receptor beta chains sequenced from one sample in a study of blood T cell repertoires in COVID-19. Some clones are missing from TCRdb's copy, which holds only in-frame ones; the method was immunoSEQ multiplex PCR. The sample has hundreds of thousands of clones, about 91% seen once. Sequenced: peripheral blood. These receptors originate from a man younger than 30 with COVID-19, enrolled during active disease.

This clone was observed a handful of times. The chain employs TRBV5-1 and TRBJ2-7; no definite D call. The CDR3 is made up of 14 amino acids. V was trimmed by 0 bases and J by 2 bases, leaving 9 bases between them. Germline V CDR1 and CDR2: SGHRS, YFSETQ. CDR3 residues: CASSLGSGPYEQYF. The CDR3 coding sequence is TGCGCCAGCAGCTTGGGGTCGGGTCCCTACGAGCAGTACTTC.

The CDR3 here is CASSPSGPYGYTF. The DNA for the CDR3 is TGTGCCAGCTCACCGAGCGGCCCCTATGGCTACACCTTC. The chain combines TRBV18 with TRBJ1-2, with D uncertain. The CDR3 sequence is 13 residues long. V gave up 3 bases and J gave up 4 bases, with 9 bases separating them. In germline, CDR1 is KGHSH, CDR2 LQKENI.

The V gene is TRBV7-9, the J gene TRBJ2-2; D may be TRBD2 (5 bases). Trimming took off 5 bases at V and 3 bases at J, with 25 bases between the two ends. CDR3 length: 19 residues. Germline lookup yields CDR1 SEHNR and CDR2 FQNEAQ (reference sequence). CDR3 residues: CASSPPYPPLDSDTGELFF. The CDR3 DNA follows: TGTGCCAGCAGCCCACCCTACCCCCCACTAGATTCGGACACCGGGGAGCTGTTTTTT.

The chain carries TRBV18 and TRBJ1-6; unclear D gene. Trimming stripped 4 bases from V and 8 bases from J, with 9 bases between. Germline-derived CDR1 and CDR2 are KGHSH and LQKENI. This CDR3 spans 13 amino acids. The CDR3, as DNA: TGTGCCAGCTCACTATCAAGAGATTCACCCCTCCACTTT. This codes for CASSLSRDSPLHF.

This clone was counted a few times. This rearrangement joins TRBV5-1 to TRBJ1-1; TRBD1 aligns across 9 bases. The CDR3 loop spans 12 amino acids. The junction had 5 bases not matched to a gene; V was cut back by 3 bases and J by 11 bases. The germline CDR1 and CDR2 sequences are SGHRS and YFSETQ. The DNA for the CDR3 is TGCGCCAGCAGCTCGACAGGGGGATCGGCTTTCTTT. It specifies CASSSTGGSAFF.

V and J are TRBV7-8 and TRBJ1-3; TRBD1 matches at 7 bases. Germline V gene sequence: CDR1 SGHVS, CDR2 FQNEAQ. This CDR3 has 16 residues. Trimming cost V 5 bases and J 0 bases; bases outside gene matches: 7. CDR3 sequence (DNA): TGTGCCAGCAGCCTGGACAGGCCATTCTCTGGAAACACCATATATTTT. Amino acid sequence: CASSLDRPFSGNTIYF.

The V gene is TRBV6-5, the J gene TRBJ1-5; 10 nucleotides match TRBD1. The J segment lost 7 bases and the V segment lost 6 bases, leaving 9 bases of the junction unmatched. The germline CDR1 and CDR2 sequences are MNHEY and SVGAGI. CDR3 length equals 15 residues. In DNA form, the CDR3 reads TGTGCCAGCAGGCCGACAGGGGGCTCTAACCAGCCCCAGCATTTT. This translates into CASRPTGGSNQPQHF.

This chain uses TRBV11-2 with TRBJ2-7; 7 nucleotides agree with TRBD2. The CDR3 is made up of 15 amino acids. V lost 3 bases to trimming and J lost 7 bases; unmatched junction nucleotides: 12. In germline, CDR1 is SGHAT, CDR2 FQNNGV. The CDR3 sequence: CASSLGGTRGKEQYF. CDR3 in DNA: TGTGCCAGCAGCTTGGGGGGGACCCGGGGTAAGGAGCAGTACTTC.

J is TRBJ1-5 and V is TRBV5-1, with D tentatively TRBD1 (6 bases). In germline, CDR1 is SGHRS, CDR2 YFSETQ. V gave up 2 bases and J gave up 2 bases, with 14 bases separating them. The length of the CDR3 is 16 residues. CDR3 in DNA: TGCGCCAGCAGCTTTCCTACAGGGTATGGCAATCAGCCCCAGCATTTT. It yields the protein CASSFPTGYGNQPQHF.

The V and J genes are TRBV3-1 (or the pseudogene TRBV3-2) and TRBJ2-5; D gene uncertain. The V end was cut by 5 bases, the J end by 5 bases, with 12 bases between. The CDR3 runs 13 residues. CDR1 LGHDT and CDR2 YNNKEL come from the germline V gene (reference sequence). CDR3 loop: CASSSPPRETQYF. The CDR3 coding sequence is TGTGCCAGCAGCTCACCTCCGCGGGAGACCCAGTACTTC.

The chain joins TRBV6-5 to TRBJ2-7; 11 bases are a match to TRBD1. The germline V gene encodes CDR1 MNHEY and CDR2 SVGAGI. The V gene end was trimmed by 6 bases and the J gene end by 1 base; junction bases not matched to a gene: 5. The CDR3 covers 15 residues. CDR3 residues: CASSQGQGVSYEQYF. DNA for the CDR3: TGTGCCAGCAGCCAGGGACAGGGGGTGTCCTACGAGCAGTACTTC.

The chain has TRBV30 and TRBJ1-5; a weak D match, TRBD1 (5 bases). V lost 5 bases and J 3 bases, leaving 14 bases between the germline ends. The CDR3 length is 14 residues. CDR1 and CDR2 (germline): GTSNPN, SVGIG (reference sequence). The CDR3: CAWVFRDTNQPQHF. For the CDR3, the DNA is TGTGCCTGGGTATTCAGGGATACCAATCAGCCCCAGCATTTT.

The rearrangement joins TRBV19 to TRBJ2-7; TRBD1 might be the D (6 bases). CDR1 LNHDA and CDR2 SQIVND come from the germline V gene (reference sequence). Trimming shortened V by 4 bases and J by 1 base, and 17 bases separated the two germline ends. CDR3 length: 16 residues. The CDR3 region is CASSRNPGHLSYEQYF. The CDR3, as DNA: TGTGCCAGTAGTAGAAACCCGGGACACCTTTCCTACGAGCAGTACTTC.

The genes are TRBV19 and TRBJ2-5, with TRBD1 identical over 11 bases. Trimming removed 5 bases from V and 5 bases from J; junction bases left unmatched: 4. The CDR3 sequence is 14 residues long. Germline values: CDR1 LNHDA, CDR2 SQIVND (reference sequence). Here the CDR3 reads CASSEGTGGETQYF. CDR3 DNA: TGTGCCAGTAGTGAGGGGACAGGGGGGGAGACCCAGTACTTC.

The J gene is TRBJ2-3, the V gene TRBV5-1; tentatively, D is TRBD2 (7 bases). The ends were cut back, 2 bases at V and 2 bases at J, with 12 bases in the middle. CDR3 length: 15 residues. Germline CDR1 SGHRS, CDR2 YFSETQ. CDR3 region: CASSFGGRNTDTQYF. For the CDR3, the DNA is TGCGCCAGCAGCTTCGGGGGGCGAAACACAGATACGCAGTATTTT.

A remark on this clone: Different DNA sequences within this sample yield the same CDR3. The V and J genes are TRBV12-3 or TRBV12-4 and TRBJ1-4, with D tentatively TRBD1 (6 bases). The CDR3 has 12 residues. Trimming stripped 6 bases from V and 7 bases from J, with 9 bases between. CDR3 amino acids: CASRQGSEKLFF. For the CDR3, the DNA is TGTGCCAGCAGGCAGGGGAGTGAAAAACTGTTTTTT.

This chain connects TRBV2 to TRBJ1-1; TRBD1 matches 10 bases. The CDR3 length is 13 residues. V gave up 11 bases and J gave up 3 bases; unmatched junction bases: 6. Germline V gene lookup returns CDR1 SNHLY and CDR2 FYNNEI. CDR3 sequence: CASRDRGDTEAFF. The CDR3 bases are TGTGCCTCCCGGGACAGGGGCGACACTGAAGCTTTCTTT.

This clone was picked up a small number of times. DNA for the CDR3: TGCGCCAGCAGTGACCCCAAGACACCTTCGCCCCAGCATTTT. Its translation: CASSDPKTPSPQHF. The V and J genes are TRBV10-2 and TRBJ1-5; no firm D call. The CDR3 runs to 14 residues. Germline lookup yields CDR1 WSHSY and CDR2 SAAADI. Trimming left V 3 bases short and J 9 bases short, with 15 bases between.

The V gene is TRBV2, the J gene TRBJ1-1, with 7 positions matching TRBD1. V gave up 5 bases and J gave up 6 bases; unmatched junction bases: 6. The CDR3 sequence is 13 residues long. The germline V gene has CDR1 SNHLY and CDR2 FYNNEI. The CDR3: CASSKGTDPEAFF. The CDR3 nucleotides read TGTGCCAGCAGTAAAGGGACAGATCCTGAAGCTTTCTTT.

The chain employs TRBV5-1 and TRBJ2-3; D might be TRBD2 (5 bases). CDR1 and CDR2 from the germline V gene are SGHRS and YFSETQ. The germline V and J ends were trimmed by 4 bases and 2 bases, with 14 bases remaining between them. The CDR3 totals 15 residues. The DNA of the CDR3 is TGCGCCAGCAGCCCAGGACCGAGGGACACAGATACGCAGTATTTT. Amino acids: CASSPGPRDTDTQYF.

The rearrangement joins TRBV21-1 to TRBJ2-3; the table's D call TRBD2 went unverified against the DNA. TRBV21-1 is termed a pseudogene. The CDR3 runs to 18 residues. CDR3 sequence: CASSNRRLAGGTFSTQYF. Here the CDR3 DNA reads TGTGCCAGCAGCAATAGAAGGCTAGCGGGAGGGACCTTCAGTACGCAGTATTTT.

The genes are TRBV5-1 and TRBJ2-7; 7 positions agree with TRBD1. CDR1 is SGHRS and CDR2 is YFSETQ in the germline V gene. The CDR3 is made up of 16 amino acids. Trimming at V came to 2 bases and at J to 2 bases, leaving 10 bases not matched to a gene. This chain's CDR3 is CASSFYRDSETYEQYF. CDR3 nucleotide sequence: TGCGCCAGCAGCTTCTACCGGGACAGCGAAACCTACGAGCAGTACTTC.

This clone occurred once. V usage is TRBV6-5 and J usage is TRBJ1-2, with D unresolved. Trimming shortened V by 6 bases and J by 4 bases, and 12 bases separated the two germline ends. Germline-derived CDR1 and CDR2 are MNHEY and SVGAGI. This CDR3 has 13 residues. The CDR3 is CASSLDGSYGYTF. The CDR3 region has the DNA TGTGCCAGCAGCCTAGACGGAAGCTATGGCTACACCTTC.

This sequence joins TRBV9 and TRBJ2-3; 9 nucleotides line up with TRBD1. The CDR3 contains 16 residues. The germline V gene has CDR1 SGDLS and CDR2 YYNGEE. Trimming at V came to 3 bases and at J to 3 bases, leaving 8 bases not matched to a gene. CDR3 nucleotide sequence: TGTGCCAGCAGCGGGTGGGACAGGGTGACAACAGATACGCAGTATTTT. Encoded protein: CASSGWDRVTTDTQYF.

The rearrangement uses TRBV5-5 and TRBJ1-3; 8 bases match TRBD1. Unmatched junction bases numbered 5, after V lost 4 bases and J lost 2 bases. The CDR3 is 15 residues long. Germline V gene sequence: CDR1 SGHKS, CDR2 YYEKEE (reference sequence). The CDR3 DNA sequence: TGTGCCAGCAGCCAGGGGGCAGGGCCTGGAAACACCATATATTTT. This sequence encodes CASSQGAGPGNTIYF. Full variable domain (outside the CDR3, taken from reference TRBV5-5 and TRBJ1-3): DAGVTQSPTHLIKTRGQQVTLRCSPISGHKSVSWYQQVLGQGPQFIFQYYEKEERGRGNFPDRFSARQFPNYSSELNVNALLLGDSALYLCASSQGAGPGNTIYFGEGSWLTVV.

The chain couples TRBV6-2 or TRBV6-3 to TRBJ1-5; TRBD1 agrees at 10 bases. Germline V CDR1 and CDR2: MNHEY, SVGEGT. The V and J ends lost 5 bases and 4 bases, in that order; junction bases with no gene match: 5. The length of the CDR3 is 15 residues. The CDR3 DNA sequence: TGTGCCAGCAGTCCACGGACAGGGGGTAATCAGCCCCAGCATTTT. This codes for CASSPRTGGNQPQHF.